What follows are 29 T cell receptor beta chains derived from one specimen sequenced in a study of blood T cell repertoires in COVID-19. TCRdb keeps only in-frame clones here, not all; method: immunoSEQ multiplex PCR. The data contain around 260,000 clones, about 80% of them singletons. The sequenced sample was peripheral blood. Receptor source: a person aged 70 to 79 with COVID-19, enrolled during active disease.

The rearrangement links TRBV7-2 to TRBJ2-7; possible D gene TRBD1, 7 bases. CDR3 length equals 13 residues. Trimming took off 9 bases at V and 4 bases at J, with 16 bases between the two ends. Germline lookup yields CDR1 SGHTA and CDR2 FQGNSA. CDR3 sequence: CARSQGGLYEQYF. The CDR3 nucleotides are TGTGCCAGATCCCAGGGGGGCCTTTACGAGCAGTACTTC.

CDR3 sequence reads: CATGQDSKETQYF. CDR3 coding DNA: TGTGCCACCGGTCAGGATAGTAAAGAGACCCAGTACTTC. The V and J genes are TRBV24-1 and TRBJ2-5; D is undetermined. Trimming shortened V by 9 bases and J by 3 bases, and 13 bases separated the two germline ends. CDR1 is KGHDR, CDR2 SFDVKD, per germline. The CDR3 covers 13 residues.

V and J are TRBV19 and TRBJ2-5, with 7 bases that match TRBD1. Germline V gene lookup returns CDR1 LNHDA and CDR2 SQIVND (reference sequence). The CDR3 is 13 residues long. J gave up 4 bases and V 4 bases, and 3 bases lay outside the gene matches. The chain's CDR3 is CASSRQGPETQYF. CDR3 sequence (DNA): TGTGCCAGTAGTAGACAGGGACCAGAGACCCAGTACTTC.

This chain links TRBV5-5 with TRBJ1-2, with 7 bases lining up with TRBD1. Germline V gene sequence: CDR1 SGHKS, CDR2 YYEKEE (reference sequence). The V gene end was trimmed by 0 bases and the J gene end by 6 bases; junction bases not matched to a gene: 8. CDR3 length: 15 amino acids. The CDR3 sequence: CASSLGFQGGDGYTF. CDR3 DNA: TGTGCCAGCAGCTTGGGTTTTCAGGGGGGTGATGGCTACACCTTC. Filled out from reference TRBV5-5 and TRBJ1-2, the complete variable domain reads DAGVTQSPTHLIKTRGQQVTLRCSPISGHKSVSWYQQVLGQGPQFIFQYYEKEERGRGNFPDRFSARQFPNYSSELNVNALLLGDSALYLCASSLGFQGGDGYTFGSGTRLTVV.

This chain links TRBV14 with TRBJ2-1, with 9 bases aligning to TRBD2. Germline V lookup: CDR1 SGHDN, CDR2 FVKESK. This CDR3 region has 17 residues. V trimming: 0 bases; J trimming: 6 bases; junction bases outside the gene matches: 9. This CDR3 is CASSQDLGSGGLNEQFF. DNA of the CDR3: TGTGCCAGCAGCCAAGATCTTGGAAGCGGGGGGCTCAATGAGCAGTTCTTC.

This clone turned up a few times. This chain links TRBV6-2 or TRBV6-3 with TRBJ2-1, with 9 bases that match TRBD2. This CDR3 region has 14 residues. In germline, CDR1 is MNHEY, CDR2 SVGEGT. The ends lost 4 bases at V and 9 bases at J; junction bases unmatched: 7. The CDR3 protein is CASSSGLALGEQFF. The CDR3 coding sequence is TGTGCCAGCAGTTCGGGACTAGCTTTGGGTGAGCAGTTCTTC.

The CDR3 sequence: CASSSGQFVTDTQYF. DNA of the CDR3: TGTGCCAGCAGCTCGGGACAATTCGTCACAGATACGCAGTATTTT. The J gene is TRBJ2-3, the V gene TRBV11-3; D possibly corresponds to TRBD1 (6 bases). V lost 4 bases and J 2 bases, leaving 13 bases between the germline ends. Germline lookup yields CDR1 SGHNT and CDR2 YENEEA. The CDR3 is made up of 15 amino acids.

The count of this clone is one. The chain is built from TRBV6-5 and TRBJ1-2; the D is unclear. V was clipped by 2 bases and J by 8 bases, with 18 bases between them. Germline-derived CDR1 and CDR2 are MNHEY and SVGAGI. CDR3 length equals 15 residues. The CDR3 sequence: CASSYGFSWAGGYTF. In DNA form, the CDR3 reads TGTGCCAGCAGTTACGGGTTCTCCTGGGCGGGCGGCTACACCTTC.

CDR3 DNA: TGCGCCAGCAGCCGGGAGACAGGGACTGGAAACACCATATATTTT. This codes for CASSRETGTGNTIYF. The gene calls are TRBV5-1 and TRBJ1-3; 7 bases are a match to TRBD1. The V gene's germline CDR1 is SGHRS and CDR2 YFSETQ. The V gene end was trimmed by 4 bases and the J gene end by 2 bases; junction bases not matched to a gene: 6. This CDR3 has 15 residues.

This chain connects TRBV29-1 to TRBJ1-5; D is ambiguous. The V gene lost 4 bases and the J gene lost 4 bases, with 11 bases spanning the gap. CDR1 and CDR2 from the germline V gene are SQVTM and ANQGSEA. The CDR3 runs 13 residues. The CDR3 coding sequence is TGCAGCGTTGCGTTCGGAGCTAATCAGCCCCAGCATTTT. Protein product: CSVAFGANQPQHF.

The chain uses TRBV27 and TRBJ1-5, with unresolved D. From germline, CDR1 is MNHEY and CDR2 SMNVEV (reference sequence). Trimming removed 8 bases at V and 4 bases at J, with 18 bases between. The CDR3 runs 15 residues. CDR3 loop: CASASSERWNQPQHF. The DNA of the CDR3 is TGTGCCAGCGCCTCCTCCGAGCGGTGGAATCAGCCCCAGCATTTT.

The CDR3, as DNA: TGTGCCAGCAGTTTAGGGCCGAGACAGCAGTACTTC. Its translation is CASSLGPRQQYF. The chain employs TRBV28 and TRBJ2-7, with D hard to call. The CDR3 is 12 amino acids. In germline, CDR1 is MDHEN, CDR2 SYDVKM. Trimming shortened V by 2 bases and J by 8 bases, and 10 bases separated the two germline ends.

V and J are TRBV25-1 and TRBJ2-2, with 7 positions matching TRBD1. Germline loops: CDR1 MGHDK, CDR2 SYGVNS. V shed 10 bases, J shed 0 bases, and the junction held 5 bases outside the gene matches. This CDR3 has 14 residues. Here the CDR3 DNA reads TGTGCCATATCCGGGACAGCGAACACCGGGGAGCTGTTTTTT. Its protein product is CAISGTANTGELFF.

The V call is TRBV4-2, the J call TRBJ2-3; 10 nucleotides agree with TRBD2. Germline V gives CDR1 LGHNA, CDR2 YNFKEQ. V lost 7 bases, J lost 3 bases, and 10 bases stayed unmatched. This CDR3 spans 16 amino acids. The CDR3 nucleotides are TGTGCCAGCAAATCACTTCTAGCGGGAGTTACAGATACGCAGTATTTT. Translated, it gives CASKSLLAGVTDTQYF.

The chain employs TRBV30 and TRBJ1-2, with 7 bases identical to TRBD1. CDR3 size: 15 residues. The V gene end was trimmed by 0 bases and the J gene end by 6 bases; junction bases not matched to a gene: 10. CDR1 is GTSNPN, CDR2 SVGIG, per germline (reference sequence). In DNA, the CDR3 is TGTGCCTGGAGTGTACATAGTCAGGGGGGCCATGGCTACACCTTC. Translating gives CAWSVHSQGGHGYTF.

J is TRBJ2-7 and V is TRBV7-8, with a tentative D call TRBD2 (6 bases). V was clipped by 3 bases and J by 6 bases, with 9 bases between them. The CDR3 sequence is 12 residues long. Germline CDR1 is SGHVS and CDR2 is FQNEAQ. The CDR3 region has the DNA TGTGCCAGCAGCTTGGGGGGTACCGAGCAGTACTTC. Translated: CASSLGGTEQYF.

This clone was recorded a few times. V is TRBV9 and J is TRBJ2-1; 9 bases match TRBD2. Per germline, CDR1 SGDLS and CDR2 YYNGEE. CDR3 size: 17 residues. The junction had 16 bases not matched to a gene; V was cut back by 3 bases and J by 9 bases. The CDR3: CASSESNRGRAWGEQFF. CDR3 DNA: TGTGCCAGCAGCGAGTCGAACCGCGGGAGGGCCTGGGGTGAGCAGTTCTTC. Complete variable domain (other parts from reference TRBV9 and TRBJ2-1): DSGVTQTPKHLITATGQRVTLRCSPRSGDLSVYWYQQSLDQGLQFLIQYYNGEERAKGNILERFSAQQFPDLHSELNLSSLELGDSALYFCASSESNRGRAWGEQFFGPGTRLTVL.

The rearrangement uses TRBV19 and TRBJ2-2; no clear D gene. The CDR3 totals 16 residues. CDR1 is LNHDA and CDR2 is SQIVND in the germline V gene (reference sequence). Trimming removed 3 bases from V and 4 bases from J, with 15 bases in between. The CDR3 reads CASSIPLPRRTGELFF. In DNA form, the CDR3 reads TGTGCCAGTAGTATCCCGCTTCCCAGGCGCACCGGGGAGCTGTTTTTT.

V gene TRBV7-2 combines with J gene TRBJ2-1; no definite D call. The germline V and J ends were trimmed by 5 bases and 6 bases, with 5 bases remaining between them. The CDR3 has 11 residues. Germline CDR1 reads SGHTA; CDR2 reads FQGNSA. DNA of the CDR3: TGTGCCAGCAGCCGTAGCAATGAGCAGTTCTTC. Translating it yields CASSRSNEQFF. Full variable domain (outside the CDR3, taken from reference TRBV7-2 and TRBJ2-1): GAGVSQSPSNKVTEKGKDVELRCDPISGHTALYWYRQSLGQGLEFLIYFQGNSAPDKSGLPSDRFSAERTGGSVSTLTIQRTQQEDSAVYLCASSRSNEQFFGPGTRLTVL.

The V call is TRBV3-1 (or the pseudogene TRBV3-2), the J call TRBJ2-2, with TRBD2 matching 7 bases. Germline V lookup: CDR1 LGHDT, CDR2 YNNKEL (reference sequence). V shed 4 bases and J 6 bases; nucleotides not matched to a gene: 5. The CDR3 is 14 amino acids. Here the CDR3 DNA reads TGTGCCAGCAGCCCGCTCCGGGGGGCCGGGGAGCTGTTTTTT. It yields the protein CASSPLRGAGELFF.

The V and J genes are TRBV1 and TRBJ2-7; the table's D call, TRBD2, was not checked against the DNA. TRBV1 is termed a pseudogene. This CDR3 is 13 amino acids long. CDR3 sequence (DNA): TGCACCAGCAGCCAAAGAGGTGCCTACGAGCAGTACTTC. This encodes CTSSQRGAYEQYF.

This clone was picked up one time. This rearrangement joins TRBV7-2 to TRBJ2-3, with D tentatively TRBD2 (6 bases). This CDR3 has 15 residues. Per the germline V gene, CDR1 is SGHTA and CDR2 is FQGNSA. The V end was cut by 6 bases, the J end by 3 bases, with 16 bases between. Here the CDR3 DNA reads TGTGCCAGCAGGCGGGACCCGGGGAGTACAGATACGCAGTATTTT. This translates into CASRRDPGSTDTQYF. Combining the CDR3 with reference TRBV7-2 and TRBJ2-3 gives the whole variable domain GAGVSQSPSNKVTEKGKDVELRCDPISGHTALYWYRQSLGQGLEFLIYFQGNSAPDKSGLPSDRFSAERTGGSVSTLTIQRTQQEDSAVYLCASRRDPGSTDTQYFGPGTRLTVL.

V gene TRBV5-5 combines with J gene TRBJ1-1; maybe TRBD1 (5 bases). V lost 2 bases and J 4 bases, leaving 9 bases between the germline ends. This CDR3 region has 13 residues. Germline V gives CDR1 SGHKS, CDR2 YYEKEE (reference sequence). The CDR3 DNA follows: TGTGCCAGCAGCTTCGGGGGGGGCACTGAAGCTTTCTTT. Its protein product is CASSFGGGTEAFF. Complete variable domain (other parts from reference TRBV5-5 and TRBJ1-1): DAGVTQSPTHLIKTRGQQVTLRCSPISGHKSVSWYQQVLGQGPQFIFQYYEKEERGRGNFPDRFSARQFPNYSSELNVNALLLGDSALYLCASSFGGGTEAFFGQGTRLTVV.

This clone has a single count. One end of the junction does not line up with germline, which may come from a read error. This sample also contains other DNA sequences that code for the same CDR3. The chain employs TRBV5-8 and TRBJ2-7, with D possibly being TRBD2 (5 bases). The CDR3 length is 14 residues. Germline CDR1 SGHTS, CDR2 YDEGEE. The CDR3 bases are TGTGCCAGCAGCTTGGCCGGACTCCCCGGTCGAGACGACTTC. It codes for CASSLAGLPGRDDF.

The chain combines TRBV5-1 with TRBJ1-1; tentatively, D is TRBD1 (5 bases). The V gene lost 0 bases and the J gene lost 6 bases, with 9 bases spanning the gap. Germline loops: CDR1 SGHRS, CDR2 YFSETQ. This CDR3 region has 13 residues. The DNA for the CDR3 is TGCGCCAGCAGCTTGGAGCAGGGCCCTGAAGCTTTCTTT. Protein sequence: CASSLEQGPEAFF. The full variable domain, with the rest looked up from reference TRBV5-1 and TRBJ1-1, is KAGVTQTPRYLIKTRGQQVTLSCSPISGHRSVSWYQQTPGQGLQFLFEYFSETQRNKGNFPGRFSGRQFSNSRSEMNVSTLELGDSALYLCASSLEQGPEAFFGQGTRLTVV.

V is TRBV30 and J is TRBJ2-3, with TRBD1 identical over 8 bases. This CDR3 is 16 amino acids long. Looked up from germline, CDR1 is GTSNPN and CDR2 is SVGIG (reference sequence). V trimming: 5 bases; J trimming: 0 bases; junction bases outside the gene matches: 10. The CDR3 DNA is TGTGCCTGGGACCCACCGGGGACAGGAAGCACAGATACGCAGTATTTT. This gives the protein CAWDPPGTGSTDTQYF.

This clone has more than one count but fewer than ten. The rearrangement uses TRBV29-1 and TRBJ2-7, with 8 bases aligning to TRBD2. Germline V lookup: CDR1 SQVTM, CDR2 ANQGSEA. The CDR3 totals 15 residues. The V and J ends lost 5 bases and 5 bases, in that order; junction bases with no gene match: 14. CDR3 in DNA: TGCAGCGTTCGTATGCCGGGAGGGCCGGGGAACGAGCAGTACTTC. Encoded protein: CSVRMPGGPGNEQYF.

This rearrangement joins TRBV11-3 to TRBJ2-1; tentative D call: TRBD1 (6 bases). Per the germline V gene, CDR1 is SGHNT and CDR2 is YENEEA. CDR3 length: 14 amino acids. Trimming removed 1 base at V and 5 bases at J, with 9 bases between. The CDR3 DNA is TGTGCCAGCAGCTTAGGACAGGTGGACAATGAGCAGTTCTTC. Translated: CASSLGQVDNEQFF.

The CDR3 coding sequence is TGTGCCAGCACGACAGTTCAGGGTTCATGGACCCAGTACTTC. It is translated as CASTTVQGSWTQYF. The chain is built from TRBV6-5 and TRBJ2-5; perhaps TRBD1 as D (5 bases). Trimming removed 7 bases at V and 7 bases at J, with 19 bases between. Germline values: CDR1 MNHEY, CDR2 SVGAGI. This CDR3 is built from 14 residues.